This TCR beta chain was sequenced during a study of blood T cell repertoires in COVID-19. As originally analysed: Estimates of nucleated cell counts were drawn from the amplification of reference gene primers. Sequencing was performed with immunoSEQ multiplex PCR; in TCRdb, only in-frame clones are kept and a portion is missing. V, J and clone size are taken as reported in that table, and D and trimming were inferred from the DNA itself. The sample records more than 300,000 clones, around 87% being singletons. The CDR3 totals 12 residues. Germline V lookup: CDR1 MNHEY, CDR2 SVGAGI. The germline V and J ends were trimmed by 6 bases and 2 bases, with 8 bases remaining between them.

The chain has TRBV6-5 and TRBJ2-7; possible D gene TRBD1, 6 bases. The sequencing input was peripheral blood. The TCR originated in a woman aged 25 to 39 with COVID-19, enrolled during active disease. The CDR3 here is CASRRTAYEQYF. CDR3 coding DNA: TGTGCCAGCAGAAGGACAGCCTACGAGCAGTACTTC.